This TCR beta chain was profiled in a study of a mutant IDH1 vaccine in newly diagnosed glioma. Study details: Vaccine administration was initiated 4-6 weeks following radiotherapy alone, or with temozolomide cycles. Patients were pretreated with radiotherapy, temozolomide, or both, mostly both.

General study results and limits: Vaccination elicited immune responses in roughly 93% of patients.

Data came from immunoSEQ multiplex PCR; TCRdb stores just in-frame clones and leaves some out. The sample holds approximately 21,000 clones, roughly 86% seen once. The time point here: week 11, during vaccination. With topical imiquimod, each dose of the vaccine consisted of 300 ug of mutant IDH1 20-mer peptide. Of note for this clone: Its target is unknown.

Source: PBMCs, taken from a glioma patient whose treatment included an IDH1 peptide vaccine. The sequence was obtained from a woman aged 40 to 50 with glioma.

CDR3 nucleotide sequence: TGTGCCAGTAGCCAGGGGTTTGGAAACACCATATATTTT. Translation gives CASSQGFGNTIYF. V and J are TRBV19 and TRBJ1-3, with D possibly matching TRBD1 (6 bases). Per the germline V gene, CDR1 is LNHDA and CDR2 is SQIVND (reference sequence). With 6 bases removed from V and 3 bases from J, the gap between germline ends came to 9 bases. The CDR3 consists of 13 residues.